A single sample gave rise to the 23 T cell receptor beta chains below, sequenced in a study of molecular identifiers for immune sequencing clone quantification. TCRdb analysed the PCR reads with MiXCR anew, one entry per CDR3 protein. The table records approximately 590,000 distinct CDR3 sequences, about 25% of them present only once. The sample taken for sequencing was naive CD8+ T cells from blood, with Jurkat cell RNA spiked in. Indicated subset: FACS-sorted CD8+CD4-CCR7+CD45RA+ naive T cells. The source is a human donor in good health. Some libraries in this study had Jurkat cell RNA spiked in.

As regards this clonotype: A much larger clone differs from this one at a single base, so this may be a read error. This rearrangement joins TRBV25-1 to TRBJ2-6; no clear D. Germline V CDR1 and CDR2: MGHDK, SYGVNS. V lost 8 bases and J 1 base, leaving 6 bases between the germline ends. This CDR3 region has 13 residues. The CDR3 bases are TGTGCCAGCGCCCATTCTGGGGCCAACGTCCTGACTTTC. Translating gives CASAHSGANVLTF.

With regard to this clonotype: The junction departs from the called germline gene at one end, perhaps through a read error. As DNA, the CDR3 is TGCGCCCGCAGCCAAGATAGGGGTAGCAATCAGCCCCAGCATTTT. It specifies CARSQDRGSNQPQHF. The chain is built from TRBV4-3 and TRBJ1-5; a possible D gene is TRBD1 (5 bases). The CDR3 length is 15 residues. Germline V gene lookup returns CDR1 LGHNA and CDR2 YSLEER.

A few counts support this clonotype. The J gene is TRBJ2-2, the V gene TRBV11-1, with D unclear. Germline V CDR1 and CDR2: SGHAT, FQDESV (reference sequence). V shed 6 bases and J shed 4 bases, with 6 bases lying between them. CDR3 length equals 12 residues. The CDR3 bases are TGTGCCAGCAGGAGACTCACCGGGGAGCTGTTTTTT. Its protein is CASRRLTGELFF.

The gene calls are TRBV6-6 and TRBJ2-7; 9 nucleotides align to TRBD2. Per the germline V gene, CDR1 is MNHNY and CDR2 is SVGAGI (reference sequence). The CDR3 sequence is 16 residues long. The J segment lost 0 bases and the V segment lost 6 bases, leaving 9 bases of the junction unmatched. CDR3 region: CASRPFLAGSSYEQYF. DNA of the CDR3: TGTGCCAGCAGGCCTTTTCTAGCGGGGAGCTCCTACGAGCAGTACTTC.

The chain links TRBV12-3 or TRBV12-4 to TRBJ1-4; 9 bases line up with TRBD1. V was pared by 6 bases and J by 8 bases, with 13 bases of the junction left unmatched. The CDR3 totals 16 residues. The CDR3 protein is CASRPGQGIGLEKLFF. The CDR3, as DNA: TGTGCCAGCAGACCGGGACAGGGAATTGGTCTGGAAAAACTGTTTTTT.

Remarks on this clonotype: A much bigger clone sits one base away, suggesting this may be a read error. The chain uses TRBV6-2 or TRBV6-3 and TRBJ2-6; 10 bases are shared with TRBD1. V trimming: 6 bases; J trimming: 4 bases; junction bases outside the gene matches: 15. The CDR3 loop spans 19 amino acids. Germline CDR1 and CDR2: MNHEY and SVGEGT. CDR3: CASSLPRSGTGVGANVLTF. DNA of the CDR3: TGTGCCAGCAGCTTACCACGCTCCGGGACAGGGGTAGGGGCCAACGTCCTGACTTTC.

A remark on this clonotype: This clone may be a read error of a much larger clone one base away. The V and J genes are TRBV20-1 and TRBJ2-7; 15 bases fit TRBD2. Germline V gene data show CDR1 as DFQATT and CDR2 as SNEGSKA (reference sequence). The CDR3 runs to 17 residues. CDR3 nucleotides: TGCAGTACTAGAGCCAGAGGGCAGGGACTAGCGGGAGGTGAGCAGTACTTC. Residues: CSTRARGQGLAGGEQYF.

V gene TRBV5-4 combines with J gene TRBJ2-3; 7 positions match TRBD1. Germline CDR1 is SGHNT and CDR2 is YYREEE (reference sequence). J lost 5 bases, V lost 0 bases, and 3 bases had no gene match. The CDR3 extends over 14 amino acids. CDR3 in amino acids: CASSLAGQLDTQYF. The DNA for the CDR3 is TGTGCCAGCAGCTTGGCGGGACAGCTAGATACGCAGTATTTT.

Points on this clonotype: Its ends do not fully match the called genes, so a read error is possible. The chain's CDR3 is CASRGLADSCEQYF. The CDR3, as DNA: TGTGCCAGCAGGGGACTAGCGGACTCCTGCGAGCAGTACTTC. The V gene is TRBV28, the J gene TRBJ2-7, with 11 bases matching TRBD2. The CDR3 sequence is 14 residues long. Germline V CDR1 and CDR2: MDHEN, SYDVKM.

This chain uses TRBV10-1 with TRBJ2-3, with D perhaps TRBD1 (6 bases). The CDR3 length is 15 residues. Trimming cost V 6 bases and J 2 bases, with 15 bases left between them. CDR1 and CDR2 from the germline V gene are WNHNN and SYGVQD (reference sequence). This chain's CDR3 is CASSWDTGNTDTQYF. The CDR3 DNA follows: TGCGCCAGCAGCTGGGACACTGGGAACACAGATACGCAGTATTTT.

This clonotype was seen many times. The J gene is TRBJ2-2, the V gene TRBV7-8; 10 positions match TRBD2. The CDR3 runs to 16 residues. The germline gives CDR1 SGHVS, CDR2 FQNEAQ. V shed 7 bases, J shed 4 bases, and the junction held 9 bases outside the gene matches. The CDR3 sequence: CASTPSGGAGTGELFF. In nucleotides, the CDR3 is TGTGCCAGCACCCCAAGCGGGGGGGCAGGCACCGGGGAGCTGTTTTTT. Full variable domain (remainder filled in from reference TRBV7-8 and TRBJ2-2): GAGVSQSPRYKVAKRGQDVALRCDPISGHVSLFWYQQALGQGPEFLTYFQNEAQLDKSGLPSDRFFAERPEGSVSTLKIQRTQQEDSAVYLCASTPSGGAGTGELFFGEGSRLTVL.

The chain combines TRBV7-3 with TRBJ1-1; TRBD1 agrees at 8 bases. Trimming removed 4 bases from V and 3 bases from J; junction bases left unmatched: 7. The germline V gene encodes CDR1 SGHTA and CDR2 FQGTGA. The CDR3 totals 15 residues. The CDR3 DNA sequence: TGTGCCAGCAGCTCTAGGACAGGGCCTTACACTGAAGCTTTCTTT. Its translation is CASSSRTGPYTEAFF.

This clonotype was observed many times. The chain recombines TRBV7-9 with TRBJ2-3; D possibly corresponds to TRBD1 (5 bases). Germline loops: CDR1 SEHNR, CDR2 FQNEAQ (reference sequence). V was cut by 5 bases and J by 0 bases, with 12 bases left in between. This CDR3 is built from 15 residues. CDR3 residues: CASSQGRASTDTQYF. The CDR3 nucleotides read TGTGCCAGCAGCCAGGGCAGGGCTAGCACAGATACGCAGTATTTT.

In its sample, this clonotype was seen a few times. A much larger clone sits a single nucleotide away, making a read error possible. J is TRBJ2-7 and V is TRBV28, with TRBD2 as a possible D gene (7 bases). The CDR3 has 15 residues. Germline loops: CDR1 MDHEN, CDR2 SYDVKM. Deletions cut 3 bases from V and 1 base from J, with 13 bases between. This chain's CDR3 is CASSFGGLGSYEQYF. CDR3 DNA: TGTGCCAGCAGTTTCGGGGGGCTCGGGTCCTACGAGCAGTACTTC.

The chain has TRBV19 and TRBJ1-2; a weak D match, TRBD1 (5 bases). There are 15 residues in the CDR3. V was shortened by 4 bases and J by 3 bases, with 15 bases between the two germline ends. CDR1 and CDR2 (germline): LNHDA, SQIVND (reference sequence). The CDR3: CASSSWQGRDYGYTF. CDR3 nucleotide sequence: TGTGCCAGTAGTAGTTGGCAGGGAAGGGACTATGGCTACACCTTC.

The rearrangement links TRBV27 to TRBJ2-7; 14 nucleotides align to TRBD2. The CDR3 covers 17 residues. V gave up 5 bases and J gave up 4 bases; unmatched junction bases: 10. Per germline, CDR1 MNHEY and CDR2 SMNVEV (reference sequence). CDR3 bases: TGTGCCAGCAGTCCAATCGAATGGACTAGCGGGAGGTACGAGCAGTACTTC. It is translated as CASSPIEWTSGRYEQYF.

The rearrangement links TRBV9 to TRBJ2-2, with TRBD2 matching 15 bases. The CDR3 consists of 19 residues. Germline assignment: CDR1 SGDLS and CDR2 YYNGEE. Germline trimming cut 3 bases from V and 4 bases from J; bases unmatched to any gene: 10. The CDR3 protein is CASSATTGLAGGVTGELFF. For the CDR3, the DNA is TGTGCCAGCAGCGCCACCACCGGACTAGCGGGAGGGGTCACCGGGGAGCTGTTTTTT.

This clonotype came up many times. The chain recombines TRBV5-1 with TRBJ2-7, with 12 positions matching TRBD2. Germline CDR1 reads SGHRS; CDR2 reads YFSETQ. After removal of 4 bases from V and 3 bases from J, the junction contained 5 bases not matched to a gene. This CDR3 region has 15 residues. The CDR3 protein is CASSVGTSGYYEQYF. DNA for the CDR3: TGCGCCAGCAGCGTAGGGACTAGCGGGTACTACGAGCAGTACTTC.

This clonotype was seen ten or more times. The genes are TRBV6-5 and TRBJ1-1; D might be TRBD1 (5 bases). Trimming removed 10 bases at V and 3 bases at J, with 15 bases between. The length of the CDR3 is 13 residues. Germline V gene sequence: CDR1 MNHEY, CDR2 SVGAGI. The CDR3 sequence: CATWGLGDTEAFF. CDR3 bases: TGTGCCACGTGGGGCCTAGGAGACACTGAAGCTTTCTTT.

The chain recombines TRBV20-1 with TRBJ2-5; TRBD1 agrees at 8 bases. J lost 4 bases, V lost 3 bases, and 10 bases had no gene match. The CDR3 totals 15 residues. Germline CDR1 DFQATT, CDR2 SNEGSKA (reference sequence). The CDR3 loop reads CSASLGRGRRETQYF. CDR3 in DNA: TGCAGTGCTAGCTTGGGCAGGGGGCGTCGAGAGACCCAGTACTTC.

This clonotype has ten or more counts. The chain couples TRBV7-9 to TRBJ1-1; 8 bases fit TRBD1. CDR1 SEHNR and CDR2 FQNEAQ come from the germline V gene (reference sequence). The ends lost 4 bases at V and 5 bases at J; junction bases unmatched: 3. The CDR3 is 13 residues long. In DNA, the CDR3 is TGTGCCAGCAGCTCCCGGGACAGGACTGAAGCTTTCTTT. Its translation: CASSSRDRTEAFF.

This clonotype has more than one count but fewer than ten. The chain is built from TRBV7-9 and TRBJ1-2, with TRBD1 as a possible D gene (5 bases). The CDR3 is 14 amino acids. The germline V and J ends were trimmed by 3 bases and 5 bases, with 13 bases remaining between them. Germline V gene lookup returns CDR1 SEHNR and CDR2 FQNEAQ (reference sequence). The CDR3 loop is CASSFAGFHYGYTF. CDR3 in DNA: TGTGCCAGCAGCTTTGCAGGGTTCCATTATGGCTACACCTTC.

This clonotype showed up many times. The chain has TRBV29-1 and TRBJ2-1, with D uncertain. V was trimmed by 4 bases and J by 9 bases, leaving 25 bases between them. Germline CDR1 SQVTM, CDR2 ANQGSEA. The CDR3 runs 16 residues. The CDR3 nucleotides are TGCAGCGTTGTTCTTCCGGGTGTTGGTCGTTTGGGTGAGCAGTTCTTC. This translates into CSVVLPGVGRLGEQFF.